This T cell receptor (beta chain) was documented in a study of breast tumors, draining lymph nodes, adjacent tissues. Study-level findings and limits: The data were judged consistent with most tumor T cells coming from lymph node and expanding in tumor. Compared with lymph nodes, tumors were less diverse; compared with nontumor tissue, more. Luminal-like breast cancer showed significantly greater tumor-nontumor repertoire similarity than basal-like breast cancer did. The lymph node origin of tumor T cells was framed as consistent with a hypothesis, not demonstrated.

Breast cancer patients provided tissue from their axillary draining lymph nodes. Ten or more counts support this clonotype. Its specificity is not known. TCRdb used MiXCR to reprocess the multiplex PCR reads, holding one entry per CDR3 protein. The sample lists some 140,000 distinct CDR3 sequences; 21% were seen once. The source material was axillary lymph node tissue. The clonotype was recovered from a female donor with breast cancer. Some clones in this sample may be carry-over from other donors' samples.

CDR3 residues: CASSPRTSGSDNEQFF. The CDR3 nucleotides read TGTGCCAGCAGCCCGCGGACTAGCGGGAGTGACAATGAGCAGTTCTTC. This rearrangement joins TRBV7-6 to TRBJ2-1; 13 positions agree with TRBD2. CDR1 is SGHVS and CDR2 is FNYEAQ in the germline V gene. The ends lost 5 bases at V and 5 bases at J; junction bases unmatched: 6. The CDR3 runs 16 residues. The full variable domain, with the rest looked up from reference TRBV7-6 and TRBJ2-1, is GAGVSQSPRYKVTKRGQDVALRCDPISGHVSLYWYRQALGQGPEFLTYFNYEAQQDKSGLPNDRFSAERPEGSISTLTIQRTEQRDSAMYRCASSPRTSGSDNEQFFGPGTRLTVL.